This passage covers 5 T cell receptor beta chains from one sample sequenced in a study of monozygotic twins with inflammatory bowel disease. TCRdb re-called the 5' RACE reads; one entry per CDR3 protein, DNA not given. The sample table sets out 150,000 to 200,000 distinct CDR3 sequences. Sequenced: blood. These receptor sequences come from a human donor with ulcerative colitis or Crohn's disease, or a healthy co-twin of an affected twin (not recorded which).

The chain links TRBV9 to TRBJ2-3. Germline V CDR1 and CDR2: SGDLS, YYNGEE. The CDR3 is 13 amino acids. The CDR3 loop is CASGGSRTDTQYF. Variable domain in full (rest from reference TRBV9 and TRBJ2-3): DSGVTQTPKHLITATGQRVTLRCSPRSGDLSVYWYQQSLDQGLQFLIQYYNGEERAKGNILERFSAQQFPDLHSELNLSSLELGDSALYFCASGGSRTDTQYFGPGTRLTVL.

The chain links TRBV11-2 to TRBJ2-5; TCRdb gives TRBD2 as the D gene, but with no DNA this cannot be confirmed. CDR3 length equals 13 residues. The V gene's germline CDR1 is SGHAT and CDR2 FQNNGV. CDR3 residues: CASSLKGGETQYF. Supplemented by reference TRBV11-2 and TRBJ2-5, the full variable domain reads EAGVAQSPRYKIIEKRQSVAFWCNPISGHATLYWYQQILGQGPKLLIQFQNNGVVDDSQLPKDRFSAERLKGVDSTLKIQPAKLEDSAVYLCASSLKGGETQYFGPGTRLLVL.

The chain combines TRBV7-9 with TRBJ1-4. The CDR3 length is 14 residues. CDR1 and CDR2 (germline): SEHNR, FQNEAQ (reference sequence). This chain's CDR3 is CASSLRREDEKLFF.

The V gene is TRBV29-1, the J gene TRBJ2-5; the D gene TCRdb calls, TRBD2, cannot be checked with no DNA. Per germline, CDR1 SQVTM and CDR2 ANQGSEA. The CDR3 is 15 residues long. The chain's CDR3 is CSVRGLAELQETQYF. The full variable domain, completed using reference TRBV29-1 and TRBJ2-5, is SAVISQKPSRDICQRGTSLTIQCQVDSQVTMMFWYRQQPGQSLTLIATANQGSEATYESGFVIDKFPISRPNLTFSTLTVSNMSPEDSSIYLCSVRGLAELQETQYFGPGTRLLVL.

The chain joins TRBV5-1 to TRBJ2-2; TCRdb proposes TRBD1, but this gene call is untestable without DNA. Germline loops: CDR1 SGHRS, CDR2 YFSETQ. The CDR3 is 15 amino acids. The CDR3 spells CASSLAPGYTGELFF.